This TCR beta chain was recorded in a study of cytomegalovirus exposure and HLA in healthy donors. Study-level points and caveats: Presence/absence analysis assumed near-uniform sequencing depth across donors. Cytomegalovirus association was listed for approximately 160 TCR beta chains.

The PCR ran on 60 Vbeta and 13 Jbeta primers. Libraries were prepared by immunoSEQ multiplex PCR; TCRdb keeps only in-frame clonotypes and omits some of them. The table records over 80,000 clones, roughly four fifths of them present only once. On this clone: Its target is not known.

The germline V gene has CDR1 LGHNA and CDR2 YSLEER. This CDR3 has 13 residues. V was pared by 4 bases and J by 5 bases, with 11 bases between. The sample comprised PBMCs. This receptor was identified in a man between 35 and 55 years old in good health and CMV-seronegative. The rearrangement uses TRBV4-3 and TRBJ2-5, with D possibly TRBD1 on 6 matching bases. The CDR3 loop reads CASSLRGSETQYF. The CDR3 DNA follows: TGCGCCAGCAGCCTCAGGGGTAGCGAGACCCAGTACTTC.